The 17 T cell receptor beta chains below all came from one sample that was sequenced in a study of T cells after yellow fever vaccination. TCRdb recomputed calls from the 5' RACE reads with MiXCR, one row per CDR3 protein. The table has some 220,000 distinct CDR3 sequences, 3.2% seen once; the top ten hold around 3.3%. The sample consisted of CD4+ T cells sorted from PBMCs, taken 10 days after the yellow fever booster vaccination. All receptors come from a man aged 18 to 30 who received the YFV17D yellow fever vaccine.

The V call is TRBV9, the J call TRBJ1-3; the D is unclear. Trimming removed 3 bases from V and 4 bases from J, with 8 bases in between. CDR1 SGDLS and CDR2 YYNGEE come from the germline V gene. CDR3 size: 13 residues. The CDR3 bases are TGTGCCAGCAGCGGGGTTCCCGGAAACACCATATATTTT. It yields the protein CASSGVPGNTIYF.

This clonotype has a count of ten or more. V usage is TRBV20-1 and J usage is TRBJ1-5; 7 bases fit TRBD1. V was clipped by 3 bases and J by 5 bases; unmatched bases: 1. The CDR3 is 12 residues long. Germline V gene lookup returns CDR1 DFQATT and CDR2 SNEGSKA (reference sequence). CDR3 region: CSASTGDQPQHF. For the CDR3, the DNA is TGCAGTGCTAGCACAGGGGATCAGCCCCAGCATTTT.

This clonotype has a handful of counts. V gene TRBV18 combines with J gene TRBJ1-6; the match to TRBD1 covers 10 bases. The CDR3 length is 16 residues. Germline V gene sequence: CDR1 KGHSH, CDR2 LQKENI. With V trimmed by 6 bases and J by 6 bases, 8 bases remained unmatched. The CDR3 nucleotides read TGTGCCAGCTCTCTTCGGACAGGGGGAGTTAATTCACCCCTCCACTTT. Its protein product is CASSLRTGGVNSPLHF. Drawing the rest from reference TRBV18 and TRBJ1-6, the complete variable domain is NAGVMQNPRHLVRRRGQEARLRCSPMKGHSHVYWYRQLPEEGLKFMVYLQKENIIDESGMPKERFSAEFPKEGPSILRIQQVVRGDSAAYFCASSLRTGGVNSPLHFGNGTRLTVT.

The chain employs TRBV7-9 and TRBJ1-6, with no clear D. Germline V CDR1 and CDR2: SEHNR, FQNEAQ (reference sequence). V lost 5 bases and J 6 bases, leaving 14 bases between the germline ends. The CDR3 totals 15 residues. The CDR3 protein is CASSLLSGFNSPLHF. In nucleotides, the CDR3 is TGTGCCAGCAGCCTCCTCTCTGGGTTTAATTCACCCCTCCACTTT.

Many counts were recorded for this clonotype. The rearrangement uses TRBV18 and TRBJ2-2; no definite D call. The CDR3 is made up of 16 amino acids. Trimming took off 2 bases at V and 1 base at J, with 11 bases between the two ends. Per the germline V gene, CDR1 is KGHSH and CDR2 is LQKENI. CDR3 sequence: CASSPEIFGNTGELFF. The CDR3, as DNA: TGTGCCAGCTCACCAGAGATTTTTGGGAACACCGGGGAGCTGTTTTTT.

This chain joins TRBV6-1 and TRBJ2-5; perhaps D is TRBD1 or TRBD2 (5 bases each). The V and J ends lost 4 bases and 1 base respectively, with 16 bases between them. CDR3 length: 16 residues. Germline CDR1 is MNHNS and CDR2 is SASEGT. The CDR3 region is CASSVRGPQPQETQYF. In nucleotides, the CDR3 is TGTGCCAGCAGTGTTAGGGGACCGCAACCCCAAGAGACCCAGTACTTC.

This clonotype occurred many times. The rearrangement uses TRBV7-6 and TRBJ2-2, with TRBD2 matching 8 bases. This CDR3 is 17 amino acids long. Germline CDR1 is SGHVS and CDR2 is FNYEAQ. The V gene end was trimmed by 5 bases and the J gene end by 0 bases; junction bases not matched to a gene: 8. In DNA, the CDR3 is TGTGCCAGCAGCCCCGGTGCGGGGGGACCGAACACCGGGGAGCTGTTTTTT. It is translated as CASSPGAGGPNTGELFF.

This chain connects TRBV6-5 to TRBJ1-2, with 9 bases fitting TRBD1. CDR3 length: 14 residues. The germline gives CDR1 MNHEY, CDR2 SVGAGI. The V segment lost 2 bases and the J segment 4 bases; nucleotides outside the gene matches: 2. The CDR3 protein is CASSYRGQGYGYTF. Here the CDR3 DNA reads TGTGCCAGCAGTTACAGGGGACAGGGCTATGGCTACACCTTC.

CDR3 sequence (DNA): TGCGCCAGCAGTGAGTCGAGGACAGAAAACATTCAGTACTTC. Residues: CASSESRTENIQYF. The V gene is TRBV10-2, the J gene TRBJ2-4, with D possibly TRBD1 on 6 matching bases. Germline-derived CDR1 and CDR2 are WSHSY and SAAADI. The V end was cut by 0 bases, the J end by 5 bases, with 8 bases between. The CDR3 loop spans 14 amino acids.

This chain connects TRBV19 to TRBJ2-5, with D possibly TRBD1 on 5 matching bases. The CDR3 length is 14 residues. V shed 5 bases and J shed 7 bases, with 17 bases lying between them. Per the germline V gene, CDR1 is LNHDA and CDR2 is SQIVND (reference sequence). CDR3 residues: CASSAAAGQGTQYF. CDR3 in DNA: TGTGCCAGTAGTGCAGCTGCTGGCCAGGGGACCCAGTACTTC.

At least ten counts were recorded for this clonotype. CDR3 in amino acids: CASSQELAGEEQYF. Written as DNA, the CDR3 is TGTGCCAGCAGCCAAGAGCTAGCGGGGGAGGAGCAGTACTTC. V and J are TRBV3-1 and TRBJ2-7; 10 bases line up with TRBD2. V trimming: 0 bases; J trimming: 7 bases; junction bases outside the gene matches: 3. The CDR3 contains 14 residues. The V gene's germline CDR1 is LGHDT and CDR2 YNNKEL (reference sequence).

The CDR3 sequence is CASSQGRYKGQETQYF. CDR3 coding DNA: TGTGCCAGCAGCCAAGGGAGATACAAAGGGCAAGAGACCCAGTACTTC. The chain has TRBV3-1 and TRBJ2-5; D remains unclear. The CDR3 covers 16 residues. Per germline, CDR1 LGHDT and CDR2 YNNKEL (reference sequence). With 1 base removed from V and 2 bases from J, the gap between germline ends came to 14 bases.

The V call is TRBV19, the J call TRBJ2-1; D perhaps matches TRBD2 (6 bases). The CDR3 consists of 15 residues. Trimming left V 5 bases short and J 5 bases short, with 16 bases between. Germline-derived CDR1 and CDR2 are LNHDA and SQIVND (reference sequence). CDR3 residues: CASSQMGGSNNEQFF. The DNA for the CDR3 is TGTGCCAGTAGTCAAATGGGGGGTTCAAACAATGAGCAGTTCTTC.

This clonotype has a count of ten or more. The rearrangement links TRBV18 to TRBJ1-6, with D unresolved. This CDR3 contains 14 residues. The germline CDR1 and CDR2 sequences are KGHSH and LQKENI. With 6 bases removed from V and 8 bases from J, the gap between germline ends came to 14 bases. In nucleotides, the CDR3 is TGTGCCAGCTCCGAAGGCGGAGTCGATTCACCCCTCCACTTT. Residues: CASSEGGVDSPLHF.

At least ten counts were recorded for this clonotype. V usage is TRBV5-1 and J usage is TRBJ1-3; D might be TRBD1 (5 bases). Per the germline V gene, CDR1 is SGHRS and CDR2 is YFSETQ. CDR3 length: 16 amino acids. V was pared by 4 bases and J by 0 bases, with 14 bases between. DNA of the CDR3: TGCGCCAGCAGCCCCGGGACCACGGTCTCTGGAAACACCATATATTTT. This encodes CASSPGTTVSGNTIYF.

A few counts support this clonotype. The CDR3 nucleotides read TGTGCTAGTGGACAGGACAGGTTCCCAGGAGAGACCCAGTACTTC. Translation: CASGQDRFPGETQYF. The J gene is TRBJ2-5, the V gene TRBV12-5; 7 bases map to TRBD1. The V gene's germline CDR1 is LGHNT and CDR2 FRNRAP. Trimming took 6 bases from V and 4 from J; bases not matched to a gene: 11. This CDR3 spans 15 amino acids. Full variable domain (remainder filled in from reference TRBV12-5 and TRBJ2-5): DARVTQTPRHKVTEMGQEVTMRCQPILGHNTVFWYRQTMMQGLELLAYFRNRAPLDDSGMPKDRFSAEMPDATLATLKIQPSEPRDSAVYFCASGQDRFPGETQYFGPGTRLLVL.

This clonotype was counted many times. CDR3 protein: CASSVKPHTEAFF. The CDR3 nucleotides read TGTGCCAGCAGCGTAAAACCCCACACTGAAGCTTTCTTT. The chain uses TRBV9 and TRBJ1-1, with unresolved D. The CDR3 is made up of 13 amino acids. The V end lost 1 base, the J end lost 3 bases, and 7 bases lay between the germline ends. Germline V lookup: CDR1 SGDLS, CDR2 YYNGEE.